One sample yielded the 6 T cell receptor beta chains listed below, sequenced in a study of T cell responses to AZD1222 COVID-19 vaccine. TCRdb's copy holds only in-frame clones and misses some; the assay was immunoSEQ multiplex PCR. The sample includes about 140,000 clones, approximately 95% of them seen just once. The sample here was peripheral blood, taken on day 0 of MenACWY control vaccination. All receptors derive from an adult in good health.

The chain employs TRBV5-1 and TRBJ2-1; TRBD2 might be the D (5 bases). Germline assignment: CDR1 SGHRS and CDR2 YFSETQ. V lost 5 bases to trimming and J lost 3 bases, with 9 bases between them. The CDR3 spans 13 residues. CDR3 in DNA: TGCGCCAGCAGTGTCGGGGACTACAATGAGCAGTTCTTC. This translates into CASSVGDYNEQFF. The full variable domain, its missing parts supplied by reference TRBV5-1 and TRBJ2-1, is KAGVTQTPRYLIKTRGQQVTLSCSPISGHRSVSWYQQTPGQGLQFLFEYFSETQRNKGNFPGRFSGRQFSNSRSEMNVSTLELGDSALYLCASSVGDYNEQFFGPGTRLTVL.

The J gene is TRBJ1-6, the V gene TRBV20-1; 7 bases align to TRBD1. V shed 3 bases and J 10 bases; nucleotides not matched to a gene: 9. The CDR3 is 14 residues long. From germline, CDR1 is DFQATT and CDR2 SNEGSKA (reference sequence). CDR3 residues: CSASLTGRDSPLHF. As DNA, the CDR3 is TGCAGTGCTAGTTTGACAGGGAGGGACTCACCCCTCCACTTT.

The V call is TRBV5-1, the J call TRBJ1-1, with 7 bases lining up with TRBD1. The J segment lost 4 bases and the V segment lost 4 bases, leaving 13 bases of the junction unmatched. The germline V gene has CDR1 SGHRS and CDR2 YFSETQ. The CDR3 spans 16 residues. This CDR3 is CASSQGPGGDGTEAFF. CDR3 DNA sequence: TGCGCCAGCAGCCAGGGCCCAGGGGGGGATGGCACTGAAGCTTTCTTT.

The gene calls are TRBV15 and TRBJ2-7; a weak D match, TRBD1 (5 bases). Germline CDR1 is LNHNV and CDR2 is YYDKDF (reference sequence). Trimming cost V 9 bases and J 2 bases, with 17 bases left between them. The CDR3 extends over 14 amino acids. CDR3 in amino acids: CATEGAHPPYEQYF. CDR3 bases: TGTGCCACAGAAGGGGCCCATCCTCCCTACGAGCAGTACTTC. Full variable domain (remainder filled in from reference TRBV15 and TRBJ2-7): DAMVIQNPRYQVTQFGKPVTLSCSQTLNHNVMYWYQQKSSQAPKLLFHYYDKDFNNEADTPDNFQSRRPNTSFCFLDIRSPGLGDTAMYLCATEGAHPPYEQYFGPGTRLTVT.

This chain joins TRBV2 and TRBJ2-2; 7 bases agree with TRBD1. Germline V gene lookup returns CDR1 SNHLY and CDR2 FYNNEI. J was trimmed by 4 bases and V by 3 bases; bases with no gene match: 5. The CDR3 is 15 residues long. This chain's CDR3 is CASSEQGVGTGELFF. In DNA, the CDR3 is TGTGCCAGCAGTGAGCAGGGGGTGGGCACCGGGGAGCTGTTTTTT.

This chain links TRBV2 with TRBJ2-1, with 8 bases aligning to TRBD2. Germline V gives CDR1 SNHLY, CDR2 FYNNEI. The V gene end was trimmed by 4 bases and the J gene end by 4 bases; junction bases not matched to a gene: 9. The CDR3 is 16 amino acids. CDR3 DNA sequence: TGTGCCAGCAGTGGCTTACTAGCGGAGCTTTACAATGAGCAGTTCTTC. Translation gives CASSGLLAELYNEQFF. The whole variable domain, remainder taken from reference TRBV2 and TRBJ2-1, is EPEVTQTPSHQVTQMGQEVILRCVPISNHLYFYWYRQILGQKVEFLVSFYNNEISEKSEIFDDQFSVERPDGSNFTLKIRSTKLEDSAMYFCASSGLLAELYNEQFFGPGTRLTVL.